The present T cell receptor (beta chain) was sequenced within a study of T cell repertoires in cytomegalovirus infection. About the study: Public TCR beta signatures indicated both CMV infection and matching HLA type. Overall study findings and caveats: Cumulative public TCR beta family frequency identified CMV carriers with the relevant HLA. Dominating the ex vivo response were HLA-C-restricted CMV-specific TCR beta clonotypes.

CDR1 MGHDK and CDR2 SYGVNS come from the germline V gene. V lost 6 bases and J lost 4, with 12 bases in between. The CDR3 covers 13 residues. There are a few counts of this clonotype. What it recognizes is unknown. TCRdb reanalysed the reads using MiXCR and keeps one entry per CDR3 protein. The data contain roughly 720,000 distinct CDR3 sequences, less than 40% of them seen just once; the ten biggest clones take up 2.5% to 3%. The chain couples TRBV25-1 to TRBJ1-1; D remains unclear. The sequenced material came from PBMCs. The clonotype originates from a human donor in good health (CMV status not recorded). Some clones in this sample may be carry-over from other donors' samples. The CDR3 here is CASRADDFTEAFF. DNA for the CDR3: TGTGCCAGCAGGGCCGACGATTTCACTGAAGCTTTCTTT.